The 8 T cell receptor beta chains given below trace back to one sample, sequenced in a study of molecular identifiers for immune sequencing clone quantification. MiXCR was run by TCRdb on the PCR reads, yielding one entry per CDR3 protein. The sample lists around 480,000 distinct CDR3 sequences, roughly 25% occurring once. The sample consisted of naive CD8+ T cells from blood, with Jurkat cell RNA spiked in. Subset of the sample: FACS-sorted CD8+CD4-CCR7+CD45RA+ naive T cells. Source of these receptors: a human donor in good health. Some libraries in this study had Jurkat cell RNA spiked in.

This rearrangement joins TRBV6-5 to TRBJ1-5; no clear D gene. CDR3 size: 15 residues. V lost 7 bases and J 0 bases, leaving 13 bases between the germline ends. CDR1 and CDR2 (germline): MNHEY, SVGAGI. The chain's CDR3 is CASKNLELSNQPQHF. CDR3 coding DNA: TGTGCCAGCAAAAACCTAGAGCTTAGCAATCAGCCCCAGCATTTT.

A note on this clonotype: A read error is possible here, since a much larger clone lies one base away. The genes are TRBV20-1 and TRBJ1-1; maybe TRBD1 (5 bases). The CDR3 has 12 amino acids. CDR1 and CDR2 from the germline V gene are DFQATT and SNEGSKA (reference sequence). V shed 5 bases and J shed 6 bases, with 13 bases lying between them. The CDR3: CSAEVGQAEAFF. In nucleotides, the CDR3 is TGCAGTGCTGAGGTGGGGCAGGCTGAAGCTTTCTTT.

The CDR3 here is CAIKPGVSYEQYF. CDR3 coding DNA: TGTGCCATCAAACCAGGGGTTTCCTACGAGCAGTACTTC. The V call is TRBV10-3, the J call TRBJ2-7, with D perhaps matching TRBD1 (6 bases). The V gene lost 7 bases and the J gene lost 1 base, with 11 bases spanning the gap. The CDR3 contains 13 residues. Looked up from germline, CDR1 is ENHRY and CDR2 is SYGVKD.

The chain links TRBV27 to TRBJ1-5; 7 nucleotides match TRBD1. Germline assignment: CDR1 MNHEY and CDR2 SMNVEV (reference sequence). The CDR3 runs to 15 residues. The junction had 8 bases not matched to a gene; V was cut back by 5 bases and J by 4 bases. The CDR3 sequence is CASSITGAFNQPQHF. The CDR3 bases are TGTGCCAGCAGTATTACAGGGGCCTTTAATCAGCCCCAGCATTTT.

This clonotype was seen more than once but under ten times. The genes are TRBV14 and TRBJ1-1, with 9 bases that match TRBD1. V trimming: 3 bases; J trimming: 3 bases; junction bases outside the gene matches: 11. This CDR3 is built from 17 residues. The germline V gene encodes CDR1 SGHDN and CDR2 FVKESK. The chain's CDR3 is CASSHDRIRTGDTEAFF. In nucleotides, the CDR3 is TGTGCCAGCAGCCATGACCGGATCAGGACAGGGGACACTGAAGCTTTCTTT.

The chain is built from TRBV6-2 or TRBV6-3 and TRBJ2-3; D possibly matches TRBD1 or TRBD2 (5 bases each). CDR3 length equals 17 residues. The ends were cut back, 4 bases at V and 7 bases at J, with 24 bases in the middle. Per the germline V gene, CDR1 is MNHEY and CDR2 is SVGEGT. CDR3 sequence reads: CASSCHGAEFEAYTQYF. CDR3 DNA sequence: TGTGCCAGCAGTTGCCACGGGGCAGAGTTTGAGGCATATACGCAGTATTTT.

This clonotype was picked up one time. A much larger clone sits a single nucleotide away, making a read error possible. The chain carries TRBV9 and TRBJ2-7; the D is unclear. The length of the CDR3 is 14 residues. Germline-derived CDR1 and CDR2 are SGDLS and YYNGEE. The V end lost 2 bases, the J end lost 5 bases, and 14 bases lay between the germline ends. The CDR3 DNA sequence: TGTGCCAGCAGCGTCACCGCTAGGCCCCACGAGCAGTACTTC. Translated, it gives CASSVTARPHEQYF.

This clonotype occurred a few times. The gene calls are TRBV5-4 and TRBJ2-2; D unclear. Per germline, CDR1 SGHNT and CDR2 YYREEE (reference sequence). This CDR3 region has 13 residues. The ends were cut back, 1 base at V and 7 bases at J, with 8 bases in the middle. This CDR3 reads CASSLKNVGELFF. CDR3 nucleotide sequence: TGTGCCAGCAGCTTGAAGAACGTCGGGGAGCTGTTTTTT.